This T cell receptor (beta chain) came from a study of cytomegalovirus exposure and HLA in healthy donors. Study-wide background: Previous work identified 117 million unique TCR beta sequences from around 170 million T cells. Study conclusions and caveats: Most sequenced TCRs were rare (though some public TCRs occurred in many donors). Roughly even sequencing depth across donors was the assumption behind the presence/absence analyses.

As concerns this clone: As yet, its antigen is unknown.

The PCR had 60 Vbeta and 13 Jbeta primers. In the authors' workflow: In a later analysis, 75 million to 85 million unique TCR beta chains included roughly 11 million shared by two or more donors. Measured with immunoSEQ multiplex PCR; TCRdb has only the in-frame clones, and not every one. V and J calls and clone size are copied from that table; D and trimming were computed from the DNA. The sample carries approximately 150,000 clones, 70% to 85% recorded once. V shed 2 bases and J 3 bases; nucleotides not matched to a gene: 6. This CDR3 has 15 residues. CDR1 SGHRS and CDR2 YFSETQ come from the germline V gene.

The V call is TRBV5-1, the J call TRBJ2-5; 8 nucleotides align to TRBD2. This TCR was recovered from a middle-aged man in good health and CMV-seronegative. The sample comprised PBMCs. The chain's CDR3 is CASSLNGRDEETQYF. As DNA, the CDR3 is TGCGCCAGCAGCTTAAACGGGAGGGACGAAGAGACCCAGTACTTC.